The clone carrying this T cell receptor (beta chain) has ten or more counts. These data originate in a study of shared clonotypes between healthy human individuals. Study information: CD4 naive and memory got three plates each, CD8 naive two, CD8 memory one.

CDR1 and CDR2 from the germline V gene are SGHDT and YYEEEE. V was pared by 0 bases and J by 4 bases, with 3 bases of the junction left unmatched. CDR3 length equals 16 residues. The assay used deep level. Assay: immunoSEQ multiplex PCR; the TCRdb copy retains only in-frame clones and omits some. The sample lists some 740,000 clones; 85% to 95% were seen once. As defined, naive CD8 cells were CD45RO-negative and positively selected for CCR7, with terminally differentiated effector memory CD45RA+ cells excluded. This sequence joins TRBV5-6 and TRBJ2-1, with TRBD2 identical over 11 bases. Sequenced input: naive CD8+ T cells sorted from blood. The clonotype originates from a man aged 25 to 40 in good health. In DNA, the CDR3 is TGTGCCAGCAGCTTGGAGGCTAGCGGGGGGTACAATGAGCAGTTCTTC. Translating gives CASSLEASGGYNEQFF.